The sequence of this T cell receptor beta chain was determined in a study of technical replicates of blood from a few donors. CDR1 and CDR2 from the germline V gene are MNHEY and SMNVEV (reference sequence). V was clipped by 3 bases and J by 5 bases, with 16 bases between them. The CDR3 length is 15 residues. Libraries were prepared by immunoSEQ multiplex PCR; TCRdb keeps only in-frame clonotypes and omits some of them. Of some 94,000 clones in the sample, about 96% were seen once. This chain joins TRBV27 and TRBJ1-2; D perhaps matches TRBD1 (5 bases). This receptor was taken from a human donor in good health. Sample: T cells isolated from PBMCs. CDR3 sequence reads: CASSFGGTVLYGYTF. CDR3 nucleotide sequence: TGTGCCAGCAGTTTCGGGGGGACGGTCTTATATGGCTACACCTTC.